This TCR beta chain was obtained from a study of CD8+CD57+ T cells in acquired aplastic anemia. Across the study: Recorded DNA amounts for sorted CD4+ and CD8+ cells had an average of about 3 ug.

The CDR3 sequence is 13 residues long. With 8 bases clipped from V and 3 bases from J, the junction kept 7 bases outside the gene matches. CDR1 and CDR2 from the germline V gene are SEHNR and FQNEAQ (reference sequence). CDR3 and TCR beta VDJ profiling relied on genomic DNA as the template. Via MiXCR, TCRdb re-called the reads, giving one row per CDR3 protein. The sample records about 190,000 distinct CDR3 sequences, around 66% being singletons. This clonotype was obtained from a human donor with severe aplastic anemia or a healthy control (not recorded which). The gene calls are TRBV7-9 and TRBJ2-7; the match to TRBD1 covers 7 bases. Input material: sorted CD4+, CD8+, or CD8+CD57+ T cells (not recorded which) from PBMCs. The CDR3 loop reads CASRRDSNYEQYF. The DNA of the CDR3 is TGTGCCAGCCGACGGGACAGCAACTACGAGCAGTACTTC.